Presented here are 32 T cell receptor beta chains from one specimen sequenced in a study of T cell responses to AZD1222 COVID-19 vaccine. Sequenced by immunoSEQ multiplex PCR; TCRdb stores in-frame clones only, minus some. Among over 65,000 clones listed, about nine tenths were seen once. The sequencing here drew on peripheral blood, taken on day 0 of AZD1222 vaccination. The receptors were gathered from an adult in good health.

This clone was detected only once. This rearrangement joins TRBV28 to TRBJ1-5; D not resolved. This CDR3 spans 15 amino acids. Germline V gives CDR1 MDHEN, CDR2 SYDVKM. Trimming cost V 6 bases and J 2 bases, with 14 bases left between them. The CDR3 reads CASRNRAKGNQPQHF. The CDR3 DNA reads TGTGCCAGCAGAAACCGAGCTAAGGGCAATCAGCCCCAGCATTTT.

The count of this clone is one. The V call is TRBV11-2, the J call TRBJ1-1; D is uncertain. Germline values: CDR1 SGHAT, CDR2 FQNNGV. V was cut by 1 base and J by 1 base, with 4 bases left in between. The CDR3 is 13 residues long. CDR3 DNA: TGTGCCAGCAGCTTAGTTGAGAACACTGAAGCTTTCTTT. Translation gives CASSLVENTEAFF.

The chain employs TRBV10-3 and TRBJ1-2; no clear D gene. The CDR3 consists of 14 residues. Trimming took 0 bases from V and 4 from J, leaving 9 bases between them. Germline CDR1 ENHRY, CDR2 SYGVKD. The CDR3 loop is CAISESDGRYGYTF. The DNA for the CDR3 is TGTGCCATCAGTGAGTCGGACGGCCGCTATGGCTACACCTTC.

This clone showed up just a few times. The chain couples TRBV19 to TRBJ2-1, with D perhaps TRBD1 or TRBD2 (5 bases each). V was clipped by 3 bases and J by 5 bases, with 14 bases between them. From germline, CDR1 is LNHDA and CDR2 SQIVND (reference sequence). The CDR3 is 15 residues long. Here the CDR3 DNA reads TGTGCCAGTAGTATCCGGGGTCTCAGGGACAATGAGCAGTTCTTC. The encoded protein is CASSIRGLRDNEQFF.

This chain uses TRBV19 with TRBJ1-2; D gene ambiguous. CDR3 size: 14 residues. V was cut by 0 bases and J by 0 bases, with 5 bases left in between. CDR1 LNHDA and CDR2 SQIVND come from the germline V gene (reference sequence). The CDR3: CASSIDSPNYGYTF. DNA for the CDR3: TGTGCCAGTAGTATAGACAGCCCTAACTATGGCTACACCTTC.

The rearrangement joins TRBV5-1 to TRBJ2-7; TRBD1 is a possible D gene (5 bases). CDR3 length equals 12 residues. Germline V gene sequence: CDR1 SGHRS, CDR2 YFSETQ. The V and J ends lost 0 bases and 4 bases respectively, with 5 bases between them. CDR3 loop: CASSLDRYEQYF. In DNA, the CDR3 is TGCGCCAGCAGCTTGGACAGGTACGAGCAGTACTTC.

DNA of the CDR3: TGTGCCAGTAGATCGGGACACCTTTTGAACACTGAAGCTTTCTTT. It specifies CASRSGHLLNTEAFF. J is TRBJ1-1 and V is TRBV19; perhaps TRBD1 as D (6 bases). Between the trimmed V and J ends, which lost 6 bases and 0 bases, there was a span of 14 bases. The germline V gene encodes CDR1 LNHDA and CDR2 SQIVND (reference sequence). The CDR3 covers 15 residues.

In this sample, this clone turned up once. The chain combines TRBV5-6 with TRBJ2-3; D is uncertain. This CDR3 spans 13 amino acids. In germline, CDR1 is SGHDT, CDR2 YYEEEE. V lost 2 bases and J 2 bases, leaving 6 bases between the germline ends. The CDR3 spells CASSFLVTDTQYF. As DNA, the CDR3 is TGTGCCAGCAGCTTTTTAGTCACAGATACGCAGTATTTT. Full variable domain (rest looked up from reference TRBV5-6 and TRBJ2-3): DAGVTQSPTHLIKTRGQQVTLRCSPKSGHDTVSWYQQALGQGPQFIFQYYEEEERQRGNFPDRFSGHQFPNYSSELNVNALLLGDSALYLCASSFLVTDTQYFGPGTRLTVL.

V is TRBV5-6 and J is TRBJ2-7; D gene unclear. This CDR3 is built from 14 residues. V shed 4 bases and J shed 4 bases, with 15 bases lying between them. The V gene's germline CDR1 is SGHDT and CDR2 YYEEEE. The CDR3 protein is CASSTPGQVYEQYF. For the CDR3, the DNA is TGTGCCAGCAGCACCCCTGGGCAGGTGTACGAGCAGTACTTC.

This rearrangement joins TRBV12-3 or TRBV12-4 to TRBJ2-3, with D unresolved. This CDR3 contains 12 residues. Trimming pared 6 bases from V and 6 bases from J, leaving 10 bases between. The CDR3 protein is CASSPPSDTQYF. The CDR3 DNA is TGTGCCAGCAGCCCCCCTTCGGATACGCAGTATTTT.

The rearrangement joins TRBV3-1 (or the pseudogene TRBV3-2) to TRBJ2-2; TRBD2 aligns across 7 bases. CDR1 and CDR2 (germline): LGHDT, YNNKEL (reference sequence). The V gene end was trimmed by 4 bases and the J gene end by 4 bases; junction bases not matched to a gene: 12. The CDR3 runs 17 residues. The chain's CDR3 is CASSPTLTGRSTGELFF. The CDR3 DNA reads TGTGCCAGCAGCCCAACCCTCACCGGGAGGAGCACCGGGGAGCTGTTTTTT.

The chain carries TRBV19 and TRBJ2-4; D might be TRBD1 or TRBD2, each matching 6 bases. Trimming took 8 bases from V and 1 from J, leaving 12 bases between them. The CDR3 is 14 amino acids. CDR1 LNHDA and CDR2 SQIVND come from the germline V gene (reference sequence). The CDR3 reads CASRRGGAKNIQYF. CDR3 in DNA: TGTGCCAGTCGCCGAGGGGGGGCCAAAAACATTCAGTACTTC.

This chain uses TRBV19 with TRBJ2-1; maybe TRBD1 (5 bases). This CDR3 has 14 amino acids. The ends were cut back, 8 bases at V and 0 bases at J, with 11 bases in the middle. CDR1 is LNHDA and CDR2 is SQIVND in the germline V gene (reference sequence). This chain's CDR3 is CASRLTVSYNEQFF. The CDR3 DNA follows: TGTGCCAGTCGTTTGACAGTCTCCTACAATGAGCAGTTCTTC.

The chain combines TRBV12-3 or TRBV12-4 with TRBJ1-1; D ambiguous. Trimming stripped 8 bases from V and 10 bases from J, with 14 bases between. The CDR3 is 11 amino acids. The CDR3 sequence is CASGDGGAAFF. CDR3 in DNA: TGTGCCAGCGGTGACGGTGGTGCAGCTTTCTTT.

J is TRBJ2-7 and V is TRBV7-8; D not certain. Germline-derived CDR1 and CDR2 are SGHVS and FQNEAQ. V lost 3 bases and J 3 bases, leaving 6 bases between the germline ends. The length of the CDR3 is 12 residues. This chain's CDR3 is CASSFEGYEQYF. Written as DNA, the CDR3 is TGTGCCAGCAGCTTCGAAGGCTACGAGCAGTACTTC.

The chain recombines TRBV28 with TRBJ1-1; the D is unclear. Germline V gives CDR1 MDHEN, CDR2 SYDVKM. The CDR3 is made up of 13 amino acids. Trimming cost V 3 bases and J 0 bases, with 5 bases left between them. The CDR3 region is CASSFAVNTEAFF. The CDR3 region has the DNA TGTGCCAGCAGTTTCGCAGTGAACACTGAAGCTTTCTTT.

The V gene is TRBV5-1, the J gene TRBJ1-2; D ambiguous. The CDR3 runs to 14 residues. Germline V gene sequence: CDR1 SGHRS, CDR2 YFSETQ. V was cut by 0 bases and J by 3 bases, with 9 bases left in between. The CDR3 sequence is CASSLATDYYGYTF. The CDR3 DNA sequence: TGCGCCAGCAGCTTGGCCACAGATTACTATGGCTACACCTTC.

The chain combines TRBV5-4 with TRBJ2-2, with D hard to call. Germline V gene data show CDR1 as SGHNT and CDR2 as YYREEE (reference sequence). The V end lost 2 bases, the J end lost 3 bases, and 11 bases lay between the germline ends. The CDR3 has 15 residues. CDR3 sequence (DNA): TGTGCCAGCAGCTTTGGGCGGTCCGACACCGGGGAGCTGTTTTTT. Protein product: CASSFGRSDTGELFF.

V usage is TRBV2 and J usage is TRBJ1-1; 7 bases are a match to TRBD1. The germline V gene encodes CDR1 SNHLY and CDR2 FYNNEI. The V and J ends lost 7 bases and 7 bases, in that order; junction bases with no gene match: 3. The CDR3 totals 11 residues. The DNA for the CDR3 is TGTGCCAGCATCCGGGACAGTGAAGCTTTCTTT. Its protein product is CASIRDSEAFF. The complete variable domain, with remaining parts taken from reference TRBV2 and TRBJ1-1, reads EPEVTQTPSHQVTQMGQEVILRCVPISNHLYFYWYRQILGQKVEFLVSFYNNEISEKSEIFDDQFSVERPDGSNFTLKIRSTKLEDSAMYFCASIRDSEAFFGQGTRLTVV.

The chain recombines TRBV7-9 with TRBJ2-3; a possible D gene is TRBD2 (5 bases). Trimming removed 2 bases from V and 0 bases from J, with 9 bases in between. In germline, CDR1 is SEHNR, CDR2 FQNEAQ (reference sequence). CDR3 length equals 15 residues. CDR3 bases: TGTGCCAGCAGCTTATCTAGCTTTAGCACAGATACGCAGTATTTT. Translating it yields CASSLSSFSTDTQYF.

The rearrangement links TRBV9 to TRBJ1-2; D not certain. The CDR3 extends over 11 amino acids. V lost 7 bases and J 9 bases, leaving 13 bases between the germline ends. Germline CDR1 SGDLS, CDR2 YYNGEE. CDR3 region: CASRKDRSYTF. The CDR3, as DNA: TGTGCCAGCCGCAAGGATCGCAGCTACACCTTC.

This chain uses TRBV6-1 with TRBJ1-5; D gene uncertain. The V end was cut by 3 bases, the J end by 3 bases, with 6 bases between. Looked up from germline, CDR1 is MNHNS and CDR2 is SASEGT. The CDR3 contains 13 residues. The CDR3 sequence is CASSDGVNQPQHF. The DNA of the CDR3 is TGTGCCAGCAGTGATGGGGTCAATCAGCCCCAGCATTTT.

The chain employs TRBV4-1 and TRBJ1-1, with TRBD1 matching 8 bases. The CDR3 totals 13 residues. J lost 7 bases, V lost 3 bases, and 4 bases had no gene match. CDR1 and CDR2 (germline): MGHRA, YSYEKL. This chain's CDR3 is CASSHLGQGEAFF. For the CDR3, the DNA is TGCGCCAGCAGCCACTTAGGACAGGGTGAAGCTTTCTTT.

On this clone: A junction end diverges from the germline sequence, so it may reflect a read error. The chain joins TRBV7-8 to TRBJ2-7; 9 bases match TRBD1. There are 12 residues in the CDR3. The germline V gene encodes CDR1 SGHVS and CDR2 FQNEAQ. CDR3 protein: CASSLAGQGHYF. Here the CDR3 DNA reads TGTGCCAGCAGCCTAGCAGGACAGGGGCACTACTTC.

V gene TRBV3-1 (or the pseudogene TRBV3-2) combines with J gene TRBJ1-2; D remains ambiguous. This CDR3 is 15 amino acids long. CDR1 and CDR2 from the germline V gene are LGHDT and YNNKEL (reference sequence). V lost 6 bases to trimming and J lost 1 base, with 15 bases between them. Here the CDR3 reads CASRSPGSFNYGYTF. CDR3 sequence (DNA): TGTGCCAGCAGATCACCGGGATCCTTTAACTATGGCTACACCTTC.

The V gene is TRBV6-5, the J gene TRBJ1-2, with a possible D match to TRBD1 (5 bases). CDR3 length: 14 residues. From germline, CDR1 is MNHEY and CDR2 SVGAGI. V lost 0 bases and J 7 bases, leaving 12 bases between the germline ends. CDR3 DNA: TGTGCCAGCAGTTACTCCGGCAGGGTCGGTGGCTACACCTTC. Residues: CASSYSGRVGGYTF.

J is TRBJ1-2 and V is TRBV27; 9 nucleotides agree with TRBD1. The trim removed 2 bases at V and 7 bases at J, leaving 2 bases unmatched. Germline V gene sequence: CDR1 MNHEY, CDR2 SMNVEV (reference sequence). The CDR3 loop spans 13 amino acids. The CDR3 reads CASSLMGQGGYTF. The CDR3 bases are TGTGCCAGCAGTTTAATGGGACAGGGTGGCTACACCTTC.

This chain connects TRBV27 to TRBJ1-1, with TRBD1 matching over 7 bases. With V trimmed by 7 bases and J by 4 bases, 6 bases remained unmatched. In germline, CDR1 is MNHEY, CDR2 SMNVEV (reference sequence). This CDR3 has 13 residues. CDR3 sequence reads: CASTIRGATEAFF. The CDR3 coding sequence is TGTGCCAGCACCATCAGGGGGGCCACTGAAGCTTTCTTT.

The gene calls are TRBV6-7 and TRBJ1-4; 8 bases align to TRBD1. TRBV6-7 is an ORF, and what it does is uncertain. With 7 bases clipped from V and 2 bases from J, the junction kept 9 bases outside the gene matches. The CDR3 is made up of 16 amino acids. CDR3 residues: CASTFRTGPTNEKLFF. For the CDR3, the DNA is TGTGCCAGCACCTTTAGGACAGGGCCGACTAATGAAAAACTGTTTTTT.

This chain joins TRBV19 and TRBJ2-7; D remains ambiguous. Trimming left V 3 bases short and J 4 bases short, with 4 bases between. The CDR3 spans 11 residues. Germline V gene data show CDR1 as LNHDA and CDR2 as SQIVND (reference sequence). The chain's CDR3 is CASSIGYEQYF. The CDR3 DNA sequence: TGTGCCAGTAGTATTGGGTACGAGCAGTACTTC.

The chain employs TRBV5-4 and TRBJ1-1; 9 nucleotides line up with TRBD1. V was pared by 4 bases and J by 10 bases, with 14 bases of the junction left unmatched. The CDR3 length is 15 residues. Germline values: CDR1 SGHNT, CDR2 YYREEE (reference sequence). CDR3 in DNA: TGTGCCAGCAGCGGGAGCCGGGACAGGGACGTCAGAGCTTTCTTT. This sequence encodes CASSGSRDRDVRAFF.

DNA of the CDR3: TGTGCCAGCAGCCCCAGACAGGGGGTTCCCATTACAGATACGCAGTATTTT. Protein: CASSPRQGVPITDTQYF. V gene TRBV9 combines with J gene TRBJ2-3, with 9 bases fitting TRBD1. The germline CDR1 and CDR2 sequences are SGDLS and YYNGEE. The trim removed 4 bases at V and 3 bases at J, leaving 12 bases unmatched. This CDR3 comprises 17 residues.